This T cell receptor (beta chain) was identified during a study of blood T cell repertoires in COVID-19. The CDR3 contains 15 residues. From germline, CDR1 is SGHNT and CDR2 YENEEA. Trimming removed 5 bases from V and 5 bases from J; junction bases left unmatched: 8. TCRdb keeps only in-frame clones here, not all; method: immunoSEQ multiplex PCR. The sample contains about 170,000 clones, roughly 87% of which appear only once. The clonotype originates from a woman between 50 and 59 years old with acute or convalescent COVID-19. This chain connects TRBV11-3 to TRBJ2-5; 10 bases map to TRBD2. The sequenced sample consisted of peripheral blood. The CDR3 reads CASSPAGGRLETQYF. The CDR3 DNA sequence: TGTGCCAGCAGCCCAGCGGGGGGGAGGCTGGAGACCCAGTACTTC.